A single sample gave rise to the 28 T cell receptor beta chains below, sequenced in a study of blood T cells in healthy people across ages. Primed by a sample-barcoded 5' primer and a J-beta primer mix, a second PCR proceeded for about 7 to 11 cycles. TCRdb reprocessed the 5' RACE reads via MiXCR and lists one record per CDR3 protein. The sample includes 1,800,000 or so distinct CDR3 sequences, about 39% of them seen just once. Sequencing input: blood. All receptors come from a human donor in good health.

In its sample, this clonotype was seen a few times. DNA of the CDR3: TGTGCCAGCATCCGGGACAGGCCCTACAATGAGCAGTTCTTC. Translated, it gives CASIRDRPYNEQFF. The chain couples TRBV6-1 to TRBJ2-1; 8 bases agree with TRBD1. CDR1 and CDR2 from the germline V gene are MNHNS and SASEGT. The CDR3 covers 14 residues. The J segment lost 2 bases and the V segment lost 7 bases, leaving 4 bases of the junction unmatched.

This clonotype was recorded at least ten times. V and J are TRBV6-6 and TRBJ2-5; D unresolved. Germline V gives CDR1 MNHNY, CDR2 SVGAGI (reference sequence). CDR3 length: 11 residues. V gave up 2 bases and J gave up 4 bases, with 2 bases separating them. CDR3 protein: CASSYRETQYF. As DNA, the CDR3 is TGTGCCAGCAGTTACCGAGAGACCCAGTACTTC.

The chain employs TRBV28 and TRBJ2-7; 7 bases map to TRBD1. The V gene's germline CDR1 is MDHEN and CDR2 SYDVKM. The CDR3 is 14 amino acids. V lost 7 bases, J lost 2 bases, and 8 bases stayed unmatched. The CDR3 region is CASITGTEPYEQYF. The CDR3 DNA reads as TGTGCCAGCATAACCGGGACAGAGCCCTACGAGCAGTACTTC. Together with reference TRBV28 and TRBJ2-7, the CDR3 gives the full variable domain: DVKVTQSSRYLVKRTGEKVFLECVQDMDHENMFWYRQDPGLGLRLIYFSYDVKMKEKGDIPEGYSVSREKKERFSLILESASTNQTSMYLCASITGTEPYEQYFGPGTRLTVT.

This clonotype was observed at least ten times. V usage is TRBV7-9 and J usage is TRBJ2-7; D uncertain. The V gene lost 6 bases and the J gene lost 2 bases, with 5 bases spanning the gap. Germline V lookup: CDR1 SEHNR, CDR2 FQNEAQ (reference sequence). This CDR3 region has 11 residues. This chain's CDR3 is CASRGPYEQYF. The CDR3 coding sequence is TGTGCCAGCAGGGGCCCCTACGAGCAGTACTTC.

The chain links TRBV2 to TRBJ1-4; perhaps TRBD1 as D (5 bases). Germline V CDR1 and CDR2: SNHLY, FYNNEI. V lost 6 bases, J lost 0 bases, and 11 bases lay in between. CDR3 size: 15 residues. CDR3: CASSVPGATNEKLFF. The CDR3 DNA follows: TGTGCCAGCAGCGTCCCGGGGGCAACTAATGAAAAACTGTTTTTT. The entire variable domain, with the rest obtained from reference TRBV2 and TRBJ1-4, is as follows: EPEVTQTPSHQVTQMGQEVILRCVPISNHLYFYWYRQILGQKVEFLVSFYNNEISEKSEIFDDQFSVERPDGSNFTLKIRSTKLEDSAMYFCASSVPGATNEKLFFGSGTQLSVL.

There are a few counts of this clonotype. The gene calls are TRBV7-3 and TRBJ2-2; D unresolved. The CDR3 spans 13 residues. The germline V gene encodes CDR1 SGHTA and CDR2 FQGTGA. Between the trimmed V and J ends, which lost 2 bases and 3 bases, there was a span of 4 bases. CDR3 residues: CASSLAYTGELFF. The CDR3 DNA sequence: TGTGCCAGCAGCTTAGCCTACACCGGGGAGCTGTTTTTT.

The chain uses TRBV5-5 and TRBJ1-5, with D hard to call. Trimming left V 3 bases short and J 3 bases short, with 10 bases between. Germline V gives CDR1 SGHKS, CDR2 YYEKEE (reference sequence). This CDR3 contains 14 residues. The CDR3: CASSCDLTNQPQHF. The CDR3 nucleotides are TGTGCCAGCAGCTGCGACTTAACCAATCAGCCCCAGCATTTT.

This clonotype has at least ten counts. This sequence joins TRBV9 and TRBJ2-3; D perhaps matches TRBD2 (5 bases). CDR3 size: 13 residues. Germline V gene data show CDR1 as SGDLS and CDR2 as YYNGEE. Trimming shortened V by 0 bases and J by 3 bases, and 5 bases separated the two germline ends. Here the CDR3 reads CASSVGRTDTQYF. DNA of the CDR3: TGTGCCAGCAGCGTAGGGAGGACAGATACGCAGTATTTT.

The V call is TRBV11-2, the J call TRBJ1-3, with D possibly matching TRBD1 (5 bases). V was cut by 7 bases and J by 0 bases, with 16 bases left in between. From germline, CDR1 is SGHAT and CDR2 FQNNGV. The CDR3 runs 16 residues. The CDR3 coding sequence is TGTGCCAGCACCTCCCTCTCAGGGAGCTCTGGAAACACCATATATTTT. It is translated as CASTSLSGSSGNTIYF.

This clonotype appeared a single time. This rearrangement joins TRBV20-1 to TRBJ2-1, with a weak D call TRBD1 (5 bases). Between the trimmed V and J ends, which lost 3 bases and 4 bases, there was a span of 13 bases. This CDR3 spans 14 amino acids. CDR1 and CDR2 (germline): DFQATT, SNEGSKA (reference sequence). CDR3 loop: CSASLPGPYNEQFF. DNA of the CDR3: TGCAGTGCTAGCTTGCCAGGGCCTTACAATGAGCAGTTCTTC.

This rearrangement joins TRBV12-3 or TRBV12-4 to TRBJ2-3; D is perhaps TRBD1 (6 bases). V lost 6 bases and J lost 1, with 17 bases in between. CDR3 size: 16 residues. The CDR3 DNA reads as TGTGCCAGCAGACCTACAGGGCGGGTTGGCACAGATACGCAGTATTTT. Its translation: CASRPTGRVGTDTQYF.

The sample holds a few counts of this clonotype. V and J are TRBV5-1 and TRBJ1-2, with 8 bases identical to TRBD1. From germline, CDR1 is SGHRS and CDR2 YFSETQ. J lost 2 bases, V lost 0 bases, and 9 bases had no gene match. This CDR3 comprises 17 residues. The CDR3 is CASSLAPGQVVNYGYTF. CDR3 nucleotides: TGCGCCAGCAGCTTGGCGCCGGGACAGGTCGTAAACTATGGCTACACCTTC.

This clonotype was counted only a few times. The chain is built from TRBV7-2 and TRBJ2-1; 7 bases agree with TRBD1. The CDR3 contains 16 residues. CDR1 is SGHTA and CDR2 is FQGNSA in the germline V gene. Losses at the gene ends were 3 bases for V and 4 bases for J; bases not matched to a gene: 9. The DNA for the CDR3 is TGTGCCAGCAGCTTCGCCCCCGGGACAGCATACAATGAGCAGTTCTTC. This encodes CASSFAPGTAYNEQFF.

Only one count was recorded for this clonotype. This sequence joins TRBV20-1 and TRBJ2-3; 7 bases align to TRBD1. The CDR3 consists of 14 residues. From germline, CDR1 is DFQATT and CDR2 SNEGSKA (reference sequence). The junction had 3 bases not matched to a gene; V was cut back by 1 base and J by 2 bases. In nucleotides, the CDR3 is TGCAGTGCTAGAGTACAGGGGTCCACAGATACGCAGTATTTT. Its translation: CSARVQGSTDTQYF.

The chain carries TRBV28 and TRBJ2-7, with 9 bases lining up with TRBD1. This CDR3 is built from 12 residues. V gave up 6 bases and J gave up 6 bases; unmatched junction bases: 3. The germline gives CDR1 MDHEN, CDR2 SYDVKM. In nucleotides, the CDR3 is TGTGCCAGCAGGCGACAGGGGGTCGAGCAGTACTTC. This encodes CASRRQGVEQYF.

V gene TRBV20-1 combines with J gene TRBJ2-5; D is unresolved. Trimming left V 6 bases short and J 0 bases short, with 14 bases between. The germline gives CDR1 DFQATT, CDR2 SNEGSKA (reference sequence). This CDR3 is 14 amino acids long. The chain's CDR3 is CSAPLTGYQETQYF. CDR3 in DNA: TGCAGTGCGCCCTTGACGGGTTACCAAGAGACCCAGTACTTC.

This clonotype appeared many times. This chain connects TRBV2 to TRBJ1-2; D is perhaps TRBD1 (6 bases). CDR1 is SNHLY, CDR2 FYNNEI, per germline. This CDR3 region has 13 residues. Trimming took off 6 bases at V and 7 bases at J, with 15 bases between the two ends. The CDR3 coding sequence is TGTGCCAGCAGCCTCACTCAGGGGTCTGGCTACACCTTC. As protein: CASSLTQGSGYTF.

This clonotype was counted only a few times. The chain employs TRBV28 and TRBJ2-5, with D possibly being TRBD2 (7 bases). Germline V gives CDR1 MDHEN, CDR2 SYDVKM. V shed 2 bases and J shed 4 bases, with 14 bases lying between them. The length of the CDR3 is 15 residues. CDR3 in amino acids: CASSLARGRGETQYF. The CDR3, as DNA: TGTGCCAGCAGTTTAGCGCGGGGGCGCGGAGAGACCCAGTACTTC.

This clonotype occurred many times. This rearrangement joins TRBV7-2 to TRBJ1-2; no reliable D call. The CDR3 loop spans 14 amino acids. Trimming shortened V by 3 bases and J by 2 bases, and 10 bases separated the two germline ends. Germline values: CDR1 SGHTA, CDR2 FQGNSA. DNA of the CDR3: TGTGCCAGCAGCTTGGCGTCCGGGAACTATGGCTACACCTTC. Translation: CASSLASGNYGYTF.

The chain carries TRBV27 and TRBJ2-4; D unclear. From germline, CDR1 is MNHEY and CDR2 SMNVEV (reference sequence). The CDR3 is made up of 13 amino acids. The germline V and J ends were trimmed by 6 bases and 13 bases, with 19 bases remaining between them. Here the CDR3 DNA reads TGTGCCAGCAGCTCAACTGGAGCCCTGGAGCAGTACTTC. Protein: CASSSTGALEQYF.

This clonotype was picked up a small number of times. The genes are TRBV6-4 and TRBJ2-5, with TRBD2 matching 7 bases. CDR1 and CDR2 (germline): MRHNA, SNTAGT. The CDR3 totals 16 residues. The V and J ends lost 0 bases and 2 bases, in that order; junction bases with no gene match: 6. For the CDR3, the DNA is TGTGCCAGCAGTGACTCGGGAAGCGGGGCACAAGAGACCCAGTACTTC. Its translation is CASSDSGSGAQETQYF.

This chain links TRBV6-5 with TRBJ1-2; D uncertain. Trimming shortened V by 8 bases and J by 1 base, and 14 bases separated the two germline ends. The CDR3 length is 14 residues. Germline V gives CDR1 MNHEY, CDR2 SVGAGI. CDR3: CASGRAGHNYGYTF. The CDR3 DNA reads TGTGCCAGCGGACGAGCAGGTCATAACTATGGCTACACCTTC.

This sequence joins TRBV6-2 or TRBV6-3 and TRBJ2-3, with D tentatively TRBD1 (6 bases). The CDR3 runs to 16 residues. The V end lost 0 bases, the J end lost 2 bases, and 12 bases lay between the germline ends. Germline values: CDR1 MNHEY, CDR2 SVGEGT. Here the CDR3 DNA reads TGTGCCAGCAGTTACTCGAAGGACAGCCTCACAGATACGCAGTATTTT. Protein sequence: CASSYSKDSLTDTQYF.

V usage is TRBV7-9 and J usage is TRBJ2-1; D assignment may be TRBD1 or TRBD2 (6 bases each). This CDR3 contains 16 residues. Trimming removed 2 bases at V and 2 bases at J, with 13 bases between. Germline CDR1 SEHNR, CDR2 FQNEAQ (reference sequence). The chain's CDR3 is CASSLIGGRAYNEQFF. The DNA of the CDR3 is TGTGCCAGCAGCTTAATAGGGGGGCGAGCCTACAATGAGCAGTTCTTC.

The V and J genes are TRBV10-1 and TRBJ2-2; 7 nucleotides match TRBD2. This CDR3 contains 15 residues. V shed 4 bases, J shed 0 bases, and the junction held 2 bases outside the gene matches. The V gene's germline CDR1 is WNHNN and CDR2 SYGVQD (reference sequence). DNA for the CDR3: TGCGCCAGCAGTGCCCGGGAGGCGAACACCGGGGAGCTGTTTTTT. Its protein product is CASSAREANTGELFF.

The chain recombines TRBV12-3 or TRBV12-4 with TRBJ2-7; D is possibly TRBD1 (6 bases). V lost 3 bases and J lost 7, with 10 bases in between. The CDR3 consists of 12 residues. CDR3 protein: CASSFSQGEQYF. In DNA form, the CDR3 reads TGTGCCAGCAGTTTTTCGCAGGGGGAGCAGTACTTC.

The rearrangement uses TRBV2 and TRBJ2-1; perhaps TRBD1 as D (5 bases). This CDR3 is 14 amino acids long. Looked up from germline, CDR1 is SNHLY and CDR2 is FYNNEI. Between the trimmed V and J ends, which lost 7 bases and 0 bases, there was a span of 10 bases. CDR3 in amino acids: CASMGQSSYNEQFF. The CDR3 DNA sequence: TGTGCCAGCATGGGGCAGAGCTCCTACAATGAGCAGTTCTTC. Supplemented by reference TRBV2 and TRBJ2-1, the full variable domain reads EPEVTQTPSHQVTQMGQEVILRCVPISNHLYFYWYRQILGQKVEFLVSFYNNEISEKSEIFDDQFSVERPDGSNFTLKIRSTKLEDSAMYFCASMGQSSYNEQFFGPGTRLTVL.

This sequence joins TRBV11-2 and TRBJ2-6; 7 positions agree with TRBD1. The germline V gene has CDR1 SGHAT and CDR2 FQNNGV. This CDR3 spans 16 amino acids. With V trimmed by 2 bases and J by 4 bases, 5 bases remained unmatched. The CDR3 DNA sequence: TGTGCCAGCAGCTTAAACAGGGGATGGGGGGCCAACGTCCTGACTTTC. Amino acid sequence: CASSLNRGWGANVLTF.